A selection of T cell receptor beta chains follows, all from one sample in a study of blood T cell repertoires in COVID-19. This table comes from immunoSEQ multiplex PCR, and its TCRdb copy is limited to in-frame clones, with some not included. Of some 210,000 clones in the sample, approximately 80% were seen once. The sequencing input was PBMCs or T cells enriched from blood (not recorded which). These receptors all stem from a man aged 25-40 years with acute COVID-19. CDR3s include the opening cysteine and the closing phenylalanine or tryptophan. A D gene is named only where the DNA matches it firmly. Clone size, where shown, is once, few, many, or a class for clones that have expanded.

v_call: TRBV7-3; d_call: TRBD1; j_call: TRBJ2-5; clone_size: once; cdr3_aa: CASSLSRAQGQETQYF; cdr3_nt: TGTGCCAGCAGCTTAAGCCGGGCACAGGGGCAAGAGACCCAGTACTTC
v_call: TRBV14; d_call: TRBD1; j_call: TRBJ2-6; clone_size: .; cdr3_aa: CASSQKIGGTGGSGANVLTF; cdr3_nt: TGTGCCAGCAGCCAAAAGATAGGGGGGACAGGGGGCTCTGGGGCCAACGTCCTGACTTTC
v_call: TRBV12-3/TRBV12-4; d_call: .; j_call: TRBJ1-2; clone_size: .; cdr3_aa: CASSLNGYGYTF; cdr3_nt: TGTGCCAGCAGTTTAAACGGCTATGGCTACACCTTC
v_call: TRBV9; d_call: .; j_call: TRBJ1-1; clone_size: .; cdr3_aa: CASSPSWDTREAFF; cdr3_nt: TGTGCCAGCAGCCCTAGTTGGGACACCAGGGAAGCTTTCTTT
v_call: TRBV11-3; d_call: .; j_call: TRBJ2-7; clone_size: .; cdr3_aa: CASSLDGLSYEQYF; cdr3_nt: TGTGCCAGCAGCTTAGATGGGCTTAGCTACGAGCAGTACTTC
v_call: TRBV7-3; d_call: TRBD2; j_call: TRBJ2-5; clone_size: once; cdr3_aa: CASSPMGPGGGETQYF; cdr3_nt: TGTGCCAGCAGCCCCATGGGGCCGGGAGGAGGGGAGACCCAGTACTTC
v_call: TRBV30; d_call: TRBD2; j_call: TRBJ2-1; clone_size: .; cdr3_aa: CAWSVSLAGGQNEQFF; cdr3_nt: TGTGCCTGGAGTGTAAGCCTAGCGGGGGGGCAAAATGAGCAGTTCTTC
v_call: TRBV5-1; d_call: TRBD1; j_call: TRBJ2-7; clone_size: .; cdr3_aa: CASSLGQGVDEQYF; cdr3_nt: TGCGCCAGCAGCCTGGGACAGGGGGTAGACGAGCAGTACTTC
v_call: TRBV4-1; d_call: TRBD2; j_call: TRBJ2-1; clone_size: .; cdr3_aa: CASRDSGGEVYNEQFF; cdr3_nt: TGCGCCAGCAGGGATAGCGGGGGTGAAGTTTACAATGAGCAGTTCTTC
v_call: TRBV9; d_call: .; j_call: TRBJ2-1; clone_size: .; cdr3_aa: CASSPRLAYNEQFF; cdr3_nt: TGTGCCAGCAGCCCCCGGTTGGCCTACAATGAGCAGTTCTTC
v_call: TRBV11-1; d_call: .; j_call: TRBJ1-2; clone_size: .; cdr3_aa: CASSPSEVSARYGYTF; cdr3_nt: TGTGCCAGCAGCCCGAGTGAAGTGTCTGCCCGCTATGGCTACACCTTC
v_call: TRBV13; d_call: TRBD1; j_call: TRBJ2-3; clone_size: few; cdr3_aa: CASSFSLGTGTDTQYF; cdr3_nt: TGTGCCAGCAGCTTCTCTCTAGGGACAGGAACAGATACGCAGTATTTT
v_call: TRBV27; d_call: .; j_call: TRBJ2-3; clone_size: .; cdr3_aa: CASSHRQPRGDTQYF; cdr3_nt: TGTGCCAGCAGTCACAGACAACCACGTGGAGATACGCAGTATTTT
v_call: TRBV5-1; d_call: TRBD1; j_call: TRBJ1-2; clone_size: .; cdr3_aa: CASSRGTGADYGYTF; cdr3_nt: TGCGCCAGCAGCCGAGGGACAGGGGCGGATTATGGCTACACCTTC
v_call: TRBV7-2; d_call: TRBD1; j_call: TRBJ1-1; clone_size: .; cdr3_aa: CASSATGVGGTEAFF; cdr3_nt: TGTGCCAGCAGCGCGACAGGGGTTGGTGGCACTGAAGCTTTCTTT
v_call: TRBV4-2; d_call: TRBD2; j_call: TRBJ2-2; clone_size: .; cdr3_aa: CASSQDPAGGTNTGELFF; cdr3_nt: TGTGCCAGCAGCCAAGATCCGGCGGGGGGGACGAACACCGGGGAGCTGTTTTTT
v_call: TRBV5-4; d_call: .; j_call: TRBJ2-5; clone_size: .; cdr3_aa: CASSTETQYF; cdr3_nt: TGTGCCAGTAGTACGGAGACCCAGTACTTC
v_call: TRBV2; d_call: TRBD1; j_call: TRBJ1-3; clone_size: .; cdr3_aa: CASSTDRVNGNTIYF; cdr3_nt: TGTGCCAGCAGTACCGACAGGGTTAATGGAAACACCATATATTTT
v_call: TRBV19; d_call: .; j_call: TRBJ1-1; clone_size: .; cdr3_aa: CASSMLGETEAFF; cdr3_nt: TGTGCCAGTAGTATGTTAGGGGAAACTGAAGCTTTCTTT
v_call: TRBV6-4; d_call: TRBD1; j_call: TRBJ1-5; clone_size: .; cdr3_aa: CARLGTTGDGQPQHF; cdr3_nt: TGTGCCCGACTGGGAACTACAGGGGACGGTCAGCCCCAGCATTTT
v_call: TRBV2; d_call: .; j_call: TRBJ2-1; clone_size: .; cdr3_aa: CASQEAWWGDYNEQFF; cdr3_nt: TGTGCCAGCCAAGAGGCGTGGTGGGGGGACTACAATGAGCAGTTCTTC
v_call: TRBV5-6; d_call: .; j_call: TRBJ1-2; clone_size: .; cdr3_aa: CASSLLTGRGYTF; cdr3_nt: TGTGCCAGCAGCTTGTTAACAGGAAGAGGCTACACCTTC
v_call: TRBV5-4; d_call: .; j_call: TRBJ1-2; clone_size: .; cdr3_aa: CASSLDTFYGYTF; cdr3_nt: TGTGCCAGCAGCTTGGACACCTTCTATGGCTACACCTTC
v_call: TRBV4-1; d_call: TRBD1; j_call: TRBJ1-2; clone_size: .; cdr3_aa: CASSQVETGSTYGYTF; cdr3_nt: TGCGCCAGCAGCCAAGTCGAGACAGGGTCTACCTATGGCTACACCTTC